This T cell receptor beta chain comes out of a study of CD8 T cells in Susac syndrome. The RNA input was about 0.45 to 1 ug, and it was reverse transcribed with random hexamers. Each CDR3 protein is one row after TCRdb ran MiXCR on the immunoSEQ multiplex PCR reads. The sample carries approximately 130,000 distinct CDR3 sequences, approximately 89% recorded once. V shed 8 bases and J shed 0 bases, with 29 bases lying between them. The CDR3 totals 20 residues. In germline, CDR1 is LNHNV, CDR2 YYDKDF (reference sequence). The chain couples TRBV15 to TRBJ1-5, with a weak D call TRBD1 (5 bases). The clonotype comes from a human donor with multiple sclerosis. Specimen: CD8+ T cells from PBMCs. This chain's CDR3 is CATSSEPGDSHYDSNQPQHF. In nucleotides, the CDR3 is TGTGCCACCTCCTCAGAGCCGGGGGACTCCCACTACGATAGCAATCAGCCCCAGCATTTT. Complete variable domain (other parts from reference TRBV15 and TRBJ1-5): DAMVIQNPRYQVTQFGKPVTLSCSQTLNHNVMYWYQQKSSQAPKLLFHYYDKDFNNEADTPDNFQSRRPNTSFCFLDIRSPGLGDTAMYLCATSSEPGDSHYDSNQPQHFGDGTRLSIL.